This entry lists 25 T cell receptor beta chains sequenced from one sample in a study of T cell changes during pregnancy in multiple sclerosis. Repertoires were generated with immunoSEQ multiplex PCR, while TCRdb's copy carries only in-frame clones and drops some. Of 25,000 to 30,000 clones in the sample, approximately 90% were seen once. Sequences were derived from CD4+ T cells from peripheral blood mononuclear cells, sampled in the first trimester of pregnancy. The receptors stem from a female donor with multiple sclerosis, enrolled in a pregnancy study.

The DNA of the CDR3 is TGCGCCAGCAGCTTGACAGGGGATGAAAAACTGTTTTTT. Protein: CASSLTGDEKLFF. V is TRBV5-1 and J is TRBJ1-4; TRBD1 agrees at 7 bases. The CDR3 runs 13 residues. Looked up from germline, CDR1 is SGHRS and CDR2 is YFSETQ. Trimming took 1 base from V and 6 from J; bases not matched to a gene: 0.

This sequence joins TRBV5-6 and TRBJ1-4; a weak D match, TRBD1 (6 bases). Trimming removed 3 bases at V and 6 bases at J, with 18 bases between. The CDR3 is 16 residues long. Germline V lookup: CDR1 SGHDT, CDR2 YYEEEE. This CDR3 reads CASSWSPRAGDEKLFF. In nucleotides, the CDR3 is TGTGCCAGCAGCTGGTCTCCCCGGGCAGGGGATGAAAAACTGTTTTTT.

This chain joins TRBV7-9 and TRBJ2-2; the D gene is possibly TRBD2 (5 bases). V dropped 0 bases and J dropped 0 bases, with 11 bases sitting between them. Germline-derived CDR1 and CDR2 are SEHNR and FQNEAQ (reference sequence). This CDR3 has 17 residues. The CDR3 loop is CASSLAVGVANTGELFF. The CDR3 DNA reads TGTGCCAGCAGCTTAGCCGTGGGAGTTGCGAACACCGGGGAGCTGTTTTTT.

The CDR3 bases are TGCAGCGTTGGGACAGGGGGAGAGACCCAGTACTTC. This codes for CSVGTGGETQYF. The rearrangement uses TRBV29-1 and TRBJ2-5; TRBD1 matches 10 bases. The CDR3 consists of 12 residues. The V gene's germline CDR1 is SQVTM and CDR2 ANQGSEA. V was pared by 4 bases and J by 4 bases, with 0 bases of the junction left unmatched.

This chain connects TRBV7-2 to TRBJ2-5; D is uncertain. The germline V gene encodes CDR1 SGHTA and CDR2 FQGNSA. CDR3 length: 14 amino acids. V was clipped by 1 base and J by 5 bases, with 11 bases between them. CDR3 sequence (DNA): TGTGCCAGCAGCTTAGGAAGCGCTTCTGAGACCCAGTACTTC. Translation: CASSLGSASETQYF. Together with reference TRBV7-2 and TRBJ2-5, the CDR3 gives the full variable domain: GAGVSQSPSNKVTEKGKDVELRCDPISGHTALYWYRQSLGQGLEFLIYFQGNSAPDKSGLPSDRFSAERTGGSVSTLTIQRTQQEDSAVYLCASSLGSASETQYFGPGTRLLVL.

V and J are TRBV6-1 and TRBJ1-4; 7 bases fit TRBD1. The CDR3 consists of 16 residues. The V gene end was trimmed by 4 bases and the J gene end by 6 bases; junction bases not matched to a gene: 11. Germline CDR1 and CDR2: MNHNS and SASEGT. The CDR3 bases are TGTGCCAGCAGTGGAGAGACCGGGACAGAATATGAAAAACTGTTTTTT. Its translation is CASSGETGTEYEKLFF.

The gene calls are TRBV7-9 and TRBJ2-1; 10 bases match TRBD2. The CDR3 has 16 residues. Trimming removed 3 bases from V and 3 bases from J; junction bases left unmatched: 5. The germline V gene has CDR1 SEHNR and CDR2 FQNEAQ (reference sequence). The CDR3 spells CASSLVAGGIYNEQFF. In DNA form, the CDR3 reads TGTGCCAGCAGCTTGGTAGCGGGGGGAATCTACAATGAGCAGTTCTTC.

The genes are TRBV9 and TRBJ1-6; D is ambiguous. Germline V lookup: CDR1 SGDLS, CDR2 YYNGEE. The CDR3 totals 15 residues. Trimming left V 3 bases short and J 7 bases short, with 14 bases between. For the CDR3, the DNA is TGTGCCAGCAGCGAGTGGACTGCGGGGAATTCACCCCTCCACTTT. Translation gives CASSEWTAGNSPLHF.

This clone has only one observation. The chain carries TRBV7-2 and TRBJ2-3; a weak D match, TRBD1 (5 bases). Germline V gives CDR1 SGHTA, CDR2 FQGNSA. The CDR3 consists of 14 residues. The ends were cut back, 4 bases at V and 3 bases at J, with 11 bases in the middle. The CDR3 reads CASSSQGSTDTQYF. In DNA, the CDR3 is TGTGCCAGCAGCTCCCAGGGCAGTACAGATACGCAGTATTTT.

The gene calls are TRBV9 and TRBJ1-2; 7 nucleotides line up with TRBD1. V lost 4 bases, J lost 5 bases, and 8 bases stayed unmatched. This CDR3 region has 14 residues. Germline CDR1 reads SGDLS; CDR2 reads YYNGEE. CDR3 loop: CASSRQGLGYGYTF. As DNA, the CDR3 is TGTGCCAGCAGCCGACAGGGCTTGGGGTATGGCTACACCTTC.

CDR3 in amino acids: CASKLSMGGSETQYF. The CDR3 nucleotides read TGTGCCAGCAAGCTTAGTATGGGAGGTTCGGAGACCCAGTACTTC. This chain uses TRBV2 with TRBJ2-5, with D maybe TRBD2 (6 bases). V lost 7 bases, J lost 5 bases, and 20 bases lay in between. The V gene's germline CDR1 is SNHLY and CDR2 FYNNEI. The CDR3 runs to 15 residues.

The V call is TRBV4-2, the J call TRBJ1-2; possibly TRBD1 for D (5 bases). The CDR3 runs 16 residues. CDR1 and CDR2 from the germline V gene are LGHNA and YNFKEQ. The germline V and J ends were trimmed by 0 bases and 3 bases, with 14 bases remaining between them. CDR3 DNA sequence: TGTGCCAGCAGCCAAGACGCAGACAGAGTAGACTATGGCTACACCTTC. This sequence encodes CASSQDADRVDYGYTF.

The chain uses TRBV19 and TRBJ1-6; D gene ambiguous. Germline CDR1 and CDR2: LNHDA and SQIVND (reference sequence). The CDR3 covers 16 residues. With 6 bases removed from V and 0 bases from J, the gap between germline ends came to 12 bases. CDR3: CASSGKKSSYNSPLHF. CDR3 DNA: TGTGCCAGTAGCGGGAAGAAGAGCTCCTATAATTCACCCCTCCACTTT. Drawing the rest from reference TRBV19 and TRBJ1-6, the complete variable domain is DGGITQSPKYLFRKEGQNVTLSCEQNLNHDAMYWYRQDPGQGLRLIYYSQIVNDFQKGDIAEGYSVSREKKESFPLTVTSAQKNPTAFYLCASSGKKSSYNSPLHFGNGTRLTVT.

The V call is TRBV4-3, the J call TRBJ2-1; D might be TRBD2 (5 bases). Deletions cut 1 base from V and 1 base from J, with 14 bases between. The CDR3 consists of 17 residues. The germline CDR1 and CDR2 sequences are LGHNA and YSLEER. The DNA for the CDR3 is TGCGCCAGCAGCCAAGGCGCAGGAGGTCCTTCCTACAATGAGCAGTTCTTC. Translated, it gives CASSQGAGGPSYNEQFF.

This clone was seen once. CDR3 sequence reads: CASSPGLSTPHEQYF. CDR3 bases: TGTGCCAGCAGCCCCGGACTGTCGACCCCCCACGAGCAGTACTTC. The rearrangement links TRBV5-4 to TRBJ2-7; maybe TRBD2 (5 bases). This CDR3 is built from 15 residues. Germline CDR1 is SGHNT and CDR2 is YYREEE (reference sequence). Trimming removed 4 bases at V and 5 bases at J, with 19 bases between.

The rearrangement joins TRBV6-5 to TRBJ1-2; the match to TRBD1 covers 9 bases. V lost 5 bases to trimming and J lost 5 bases; unmatched junction nucleotides: 6. CDR1 MNHEY and CDR2 SVGAGI come from the germline V gene. This CDR3 has 14 residues. The CDR3 DNA reads TGTGCCAGCAGTCCCTCACAGGGGGCGTATGGCTACACCTTC. Its translation is CASSPSQGAYGYTF.

The gene calls are TRBV10-3 and TRBJ2-7, with 7 bases fitting TRBD1. In germline, CDR1 is ENHRY, CDR2 SYGVKD. The junction had 9 bases not matched to a gene; V was cut back by 7 bases and J by 0 bases. The CDR3 consists of 15 residues. The CDR3 DNA is TGTGCCATCAATGGGGAGACAGGGAGCTCCTACGAGCAGTACTTC. It codes for CAINGETGSSYEQYF.

The rearrangement joins TRBV28 to TRBJ1-2; D possibly corresponds to TRBD1 (5 bases). The CDR3 contains 14 residues. Germline V gene lookup returns CDR1 MDHEN and CDR2 SYDVKM. Trimming stripped 4 bases from V and 7 bases from J, with 16 bases between. The CDR3 DNA sequence: TGTGCCAGCAGTTCCAGGGAGGGAGTTGGTGGCTACACCTTC. It is translated as CASSSREGVGGYTF.

The chain carries TRBV10-1 and TRBJ2-1; the match to TRBD1 covers 9 bases. This CDR3 comprises 16 residues. Per the germline V gene, CDR1 is WNHNN and CDR2 is SYGVQD (reference sequence). Unmatched junction bases numbered 7, after V lost 2 bases and J lost 5 bases. The CDR3 bases are TGCGCCAGCAGTGAGCGAAGGGACAGGGTCCACAATGAGCAGTTCTTC. It encodes CASSERRDRVHNEQFF.

CDR3 nucleotide sequence: TGTGCCAGCAGCCCCCTGAGGGATACGCAGTATTTT. Its translation: CASSPLRDTQYF. The chain links TRBV7-9 to TRBJ2-3, with unresolved D. The CDR3 is made up of 12 amino acids. Trimming shortened V by 5 bases and J by 6 bases, and 9 bases separated the two germline ends. Germline assignment: CDR1 SEHNR and CDR2 FQNEAQ (reference sequence).

The chain is built from TRBV27 and TRBJ2-3, with TRBD2 as a possible D gene (6 bases). CDR3 size: 22 residues. Germline values: CDR1 MNHEY, CDR2 SMNVEV (reference sequence). Trimming removed 3 bases from V and 2 bases from J, with 33 bases in between. The CDR3 here is CASSFGVFSGWDSGTVTDTQYF. CDR3 nucleotide sequence: TGTGCCAGCAGTTTCGGGGTCTTTTCCGGTTGGGACTCCGGGACGGTCACAGATACGCAGTATTTT.

V is TRBV4-1 and J is TRBJ2-5; TRBD2 aligns across 7 bases. V lost 4 bases and J lost 0; bases outside the gene matches: 2. The CDR3 contains 14 residues. The germline V gene encodes CDR1 MGHRA and CDR2 YSYEKL. The CDR3 is CASSPGTNQETQYF. DNA of the CDR3: TGCGCCAGCAGCCCAGGGACTAACCAAGAGACCCAGTACTTC.

The CDR3 DNA reads as TGTGCCACCCTTGATACAGGGGGCGCGGAGACCCAGTACTTC. Amino acid sequence: CATLDTGGAETQYF. This chain uses TRBV6-6 with TRBJ2-5; the match to TRBD1 covers 9 bases. Germline CDR1 and CDR2: MNHNY and SVGAGI (reference sequence). V lost 10 bases and J lost 5; bases outside the gene matches: 11. The CDR3 covers 14 residues.

This chain joins TRBV11-2 and TRBJ1-2; the D gene is possibly TRBD1 (5 bases). The V gene's germline CDR1 is SGHAT and CDR2 FQNNGV. CDR3 length: 14 amino acids. Trimming stripped 4 bases from V and 4 bases from J, with 13 bases between. The CDR3 coding sequence is TGTGCCAGCAGCTCCCGATTCCAGGGCTATGGCTACACCTTC. This encodes CASSSRFQGYGYTF.

The V and J genes are TRBV27 and TRBJ1-1, with D possibly matching TRBD1 (6 bases). The CDR3 loop spans 13 amino acids. Trimming cost V 6 bases and J 0 bases, with 8 bases left between them. The germline CDR1 and CDR2 sequences are MNHEY and SMNVEV (reference sequence). Here the CDR3 DNA reads TGTGCCAGCAGCAGGGACATGAACACTGAAGCTTTCTTT. Amino acid sequence: CASSRDMNTEAFF.